These T cell receptor beta chains were read from a single sample in a study of T cell responses to AZD1222 COVID-19 vaccine. Clones were sequenced by immunoSEQ multiplex PCR, and TCRdb holds only the in-frame ones, with some missing. This sample has under 150,000 clones; approximately 90% occur once, and the top ten carry 2.5% to 3%. The sequencing here drew on peripheral blood, taken 28 days after the second AZD1222 dose. These receptors all come from an adult who received the AZD1222 COVID-19 vaccine. Each CDR3 is given with its conserved first and last residue. Each record gives: V gene, CDR3 length, D gene, clone size, J gene, CDR3 protein, CDR3 DNA. The D gene is left open where the match is weak. Clone size is not always given. Where it is, it says once, few, many or a class for expanded clones.

TRBV7-8	16	TRBD2	NA	TRBJ2-2	CASSAPGTSKLRELFF	TGTGCCAGCAGCGCTCCTGGGACTAGCAAGCTTAGGGAGCTGTTTTTT
TRBV18	19	TRBD2	NA	TRBJ2-2	CASSLEQLAGGLNTGELFF	TGTGCCAGCTCACTCGAACAGCTAGCGGGGGGACTGAACACCGGGGAGCTGTTTTTT
TRBV10-2	14	NA	NA	TRBJ2-1	CASRGHFLKNEQFF	TGCGCCAGCAGGGGACATTTTCTAAAGAATGAGCAGTTCTTC
TRBV5-6	16	TRBD1	NA	TRBJ1-1	CASSRPPGQKNTEAFF	TGTGCCAGCAGCAGACCACCGGGACAGAAGAACACTGAAGCTTTCTTT
TRBV21-1	13	NA	few	TRBJ1-2	CASSNRGTYGYTF	TGTGCCAGCAGCAACAGGGGCACCTATGGCTACACCTTC
TRBV2	14	TRBD1	NA	TRBJ2-7	CASSGFRGGQGAYF	TGTGCCAGCAGTGGATTTAGGGGGGGACAGGGTGCGTACTTC
TRBV18	18	NA	once	TRBJ1-2	CASSTAASGAGSNYGYTF	TGTGCCAGCTCAACCGCAGCGTCGGGGGCCGGATCTAACTATGGCTACACCTTC
TRBV11-3	13	NA	NA	TRBJ2-3	CASSPLHGGTQYF	TGTGCCAGCAGCCCCCTTCATGGAGGGACGCAGTATTTT
TRBV2	20	TRBD2	NA	TRBJ2-3	CASSEVGRTSGGLSTDTQYF	TGTGCCAGCAGTGAAGTGGGGCGGACTAGCGGGGGCCTAAGCACAGATACGCAGTATTTT
TRBV5-1	13	TRBD1	NA	TRBJ2-7	CASRPGTDYEQYF	TGCGCCAGCAGGCCCGGGACAGACTACGAGCAGTACTTC
TRBV6-5	13	NA	NA	TRBJ1-2	CASSPRLNYGYTF	TGTGCCAGCAGCCCCAGGCTGAACTATGGCTACACCTTC
TRBV5-1	18	TRBD1	NA	TRBJ1-2	CASSLARLLGQGTDGYTF	TGCGCCAGCAGCTTGGCCAGACTATTGGGACAGGGAACGGACGGCTACACCTTC
TRBV7-8	16	NA	NA	TRBJ1-6	CASSSRGGSYNSPLHF	TGTGCCAGCAGCAGCCGAGGGGGCTCCTATAATTCACCCCTCCACTTT
TRBV5-8	14	NA	few	TRBJ1-2	CASSLSGEGRGYTF	TGTGCCAGCAGCTTGTCTGGGGAAGGACGCGGCTACACCTTC
TRBV29-1	14	NA	NA	TRBJ1-1	CSVAAITRDTEAFF	TGCAGCGTTGCCGCCATCACAAGAGACACTGAAGCTTTCTTT
TRBV7-8	15	NA	NA	TRBJ1-4	CASSPMGGEAVKLFF	TGTGCCAGCAGCCCCATGGGGGGAGAGGCGGTAAAACTGTTTTTT
TRBV19	16	NA	NA	TRBJ2-3	CASSTKSRGAVGTQYF	TGTGCCAGTAGTACGAAATCTCGGGGGGCCGTAGGTACGCAGTATTTT
TRBV7-9	15	NA	NA	TRBJ1-4	CASARGSTTNEKLFF	TGTGCCAGCGCCCGGGGCAGCACAACTAATGAAAAACTGTTTTTT
TRBV19	15	NA	NA	TRBJ2-1	CASSRRAWGYNEQFF	TGTGCCAGTAGTCGAAGAGCTTGGGGTTACAATGAGCAGTTCTTC
TRBV11-1	14	NA	NA	TRBJ1-1	CASSLWGGNTEAFF	TGTGCCAGCAGCTTATGGGGGGGGAACACTGAAGCTTTCTTT
TRBV18	17	NA	NA	TRBJ1-3	CASSRAPQISSGNTIYF	TGTGCCAGCTCTCGCGCACCCCAGATCTCCTCTGGAAACACCATATATTTT
TRBV19	16	NA	NA	TRBJ1-2	CASSNPNGIGAYGYTF	TGTGCCAGTAGCAACCCCAACGGTATCGGTGCATATGGCTACACCTTC
TRBV6-5	14	NA	NA	TRBJ1-2	CASSRSRAIYGYTF	TGTGCCAGCAGTCGAAGCCGGGCGATCTATGGCTACACCTTC
TRBV4-1	14	NA	NA	TRBJ2-1	CASSQIGQNDEQFF	TGCGCCAGCAGCCAGATTGGACAGAACGATGAGCAGTTCTTC
TRBV19	14	NA	few	TRBJ1-1	CASSTRRENTEAFF	TGTGCCAGTAGTACCCGACGGGAGAACACTGAAGCTTTCTTT
TRBV4-3	14	NA	NA	TRBJ1-1	CASSQDWVNTEAFF	TGCGCCAGCAGCCAAGACTGGGTGAACACTGAAGCTTTCTTT
TRBV27	15	NA	NA	TRBJ1-5	CASGWGDGANQPQHF	TGTGCCAGCGGGTGGGGGGATGGGGCCAATCAGCCCCAGCATTTT
TRBV18	13	NA	few	TRBJ1-2	CASSRPGSNGYTF	TGTGCCAGCTCACGGCCGGGATCTAATGGCTACACCTTC
TRBV10-3	14	NA	NA	TRBJ2-7	CAIRGAGDPYEQYF	TGTGCCATCAGGGGGGCAGGGGATCCCTACGAGCAGTACTTC